This passage covers 6 T cell receptor beta chains from one sample sequenced in a study of somatic mutations in cytotoxic T cells in rheumatoid arthritis listed by TCRdb under 2017. Receptors were amplified or captured by the immunoSEQ multiplex PCR assay. The table was pulled from immuneACCESS by TCRdb, which kept in-frame rearrangements only. Such tables lose some clones; where checked, under half of the loss comes from unresolved V genes, and the rest has no known cause. The sample table lists roughly 20,000 clones, about four fifths of them with a count of one. About 15% of the sample comes from the top ten. The specimen was CD8+ T cells sorted from blood. These receptors came from an adult with rheumatoid arthritis.

The chain has TRBV5-5 and TRBJ1-5, with D perhaps matching TRBD1 (5 bases). Germline CDR1 is SGHKS and CDR2 is YYEKEE (reference sequence). V dropped 0 bases and J dropped 2 bases, with 6 bases sitting between them. This CDR3 spans 14 amino acids. The CDR3 nucleotides read TGTGCCAGCAGCTTGGGAGGGGGCAATCAGCCCCAGCATTTT. Translation gives CASSLGGGNQPQHF.

This chain connects TRBV5-4 to TRBJ2-3; D is unresolved. Trimming removed 0 bases at V and 6 bases at J, with 5 bases between. CDR1 SGHNT and CDR2 YYREEE come from the germline V gene (reference sequence). The CDR3 totals 12 residues. CDR3 sequence: CASSLGSDTQYF. The CDR3 DNA sequence: TGTGCCAGCAGCTTGGGATCTGATACGCAGTATTTT.

CDR3 DNA sequence: TGTGCCAGCACCTTAGGGGTCACCGGGGAGCTGTTTTTT. Translating gives CASTLGVTGELFF. The chain uses TRBV27 and TRBJ2-2; perhaps TRBD1 as D (5 bases). The germline V gene has CDR1 MNHEY and CDR2 SMNVEV (reference sequence). This CDR3 comprises 13 residues. V lost 7 bases and J 4 bases, leaving 10 bases between the germline ends.

This clone was seen only a few times. The V call is TRBV4-2, the J call TRBJ2-2; D is perhaps TRBD2 (6 bases). CDR1 is LGHNA, CDR2 YNFKEQ, per germline. The CDR3 has 15 residues. Trimming took off 4 bases at V and 6 bases at J, with 15 bases between the two ends. Here the CDR3 DNA reads TGTGCCAGCAGCCCTTGGGGGACTGCCCCCGGGGAGCTGTTTTTT. Its translation is CASSPWGTAPGELFF.

The chain has TRBV7-9 and TRBJ1-2; D perhaps matches TRBD1 (5 bases). Germline V gene data show CDR1 as SEHNR and CDR2 as FQNEAQ (reference sequence). CDR3 length: 16 amino acids. V lost 0 bases to trimming and J lost 0 bases, with 11 bases between them. The CDR3 DNA follows: TGTGCCAGCAGCTTAGCTCGGGACGGGCCTAACTATGGCTACACCTTC. Residues: CASSLARDGPNYGYTF.

This clone was seen once. The chain employs TRBV11-3 and TRBJ2-1; the D is unclear. The CDR3 has 15 amino acids. Trimming stripped 5 bases from V and 0 bases from J, with 11 bases between. Germline V gene sequence: CDR1 SGHNT, CDR2 YENEEA. Written as DNA, the CDR3 is TGTGCCAGCAGCAATCCTCCAGTCTCCTACAATGAGCAGTTCTTC. This translates into CASSNPPVSYNEQFF.